The clone carrying this TCR beta chain turned up a few times. Antigen specificity is unknown. The J segment lost 6 bases and the V segment lost 3 bases, leaving 6 bases of the junction unmatched. Per germline, CDR1 SGHRS and CDR2 YFSETQ. This CDR3 is 14 amino acids long. The data originate from a study of T cells after yellow fever vaccination. General study points: A small share of clonotypes appeared in both CD4 and CD8 compartments. Clones from primary vaccination mostly reappeared after the booster (around 96% CD4, approximately 86% CD8). The study noted that FACS-sorted repertoires could contain abundant clonotypes contaminating from the bulk population.

Template switching with 5'RACE generated the TCR cDNA and added a universal primer site and UMIs. Using its own MiXCR run on the 5' RACE reads, TCRdb lists one record per CDR3 protein. This table holds about 320,000 distinct CDR3 sequences, under 15% found once. The chain couples TRBV5-1 to TRBJ2-1; 7 bases agree with TRBD2. The starting material was CD4+ T cells sorted from PBMCs, obtained 15 days after the yellow fever booster vaccination. The source of this sequence is a man aged 18 to 35 who received the YFV17D yellow fever vaccine. CDR3 bases: TGCGCCAGCAGCTGGGGGGGAGGGACCAATGAGCAGTTCTTC. Amino acids: CASSWGGGTNEQFF.